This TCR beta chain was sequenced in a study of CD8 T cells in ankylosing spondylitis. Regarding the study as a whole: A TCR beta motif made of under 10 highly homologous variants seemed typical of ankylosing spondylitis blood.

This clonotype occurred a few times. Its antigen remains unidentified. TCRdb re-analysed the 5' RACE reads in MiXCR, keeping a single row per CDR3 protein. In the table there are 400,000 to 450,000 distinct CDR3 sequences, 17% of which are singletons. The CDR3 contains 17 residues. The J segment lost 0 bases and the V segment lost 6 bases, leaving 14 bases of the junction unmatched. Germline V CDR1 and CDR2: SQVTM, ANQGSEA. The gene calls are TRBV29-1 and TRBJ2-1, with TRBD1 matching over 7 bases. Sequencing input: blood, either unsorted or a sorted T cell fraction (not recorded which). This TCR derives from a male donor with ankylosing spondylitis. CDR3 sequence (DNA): TGCAGCGTCGCCGGTGGGGGACAGTTTAGCTCCTACAATGAGCAGTTCTTC. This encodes CSVAGGGQFSSYNEQFF.